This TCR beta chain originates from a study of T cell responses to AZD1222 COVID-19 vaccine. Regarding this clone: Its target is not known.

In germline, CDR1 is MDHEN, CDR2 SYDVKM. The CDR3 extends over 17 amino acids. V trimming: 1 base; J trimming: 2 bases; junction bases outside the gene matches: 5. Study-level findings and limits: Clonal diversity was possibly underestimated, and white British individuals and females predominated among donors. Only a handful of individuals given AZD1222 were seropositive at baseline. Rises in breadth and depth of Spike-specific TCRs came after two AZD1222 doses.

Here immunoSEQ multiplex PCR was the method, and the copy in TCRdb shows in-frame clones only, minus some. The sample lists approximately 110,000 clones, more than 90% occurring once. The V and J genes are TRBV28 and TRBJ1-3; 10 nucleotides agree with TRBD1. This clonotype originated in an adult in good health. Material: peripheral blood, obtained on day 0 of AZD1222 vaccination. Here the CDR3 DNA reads TGTGCCAGCAGTTTATCAGGGACAGGGGCGGCTGGAAACACCATATATTTT. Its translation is CASSLSGTGAAGNTIYF.